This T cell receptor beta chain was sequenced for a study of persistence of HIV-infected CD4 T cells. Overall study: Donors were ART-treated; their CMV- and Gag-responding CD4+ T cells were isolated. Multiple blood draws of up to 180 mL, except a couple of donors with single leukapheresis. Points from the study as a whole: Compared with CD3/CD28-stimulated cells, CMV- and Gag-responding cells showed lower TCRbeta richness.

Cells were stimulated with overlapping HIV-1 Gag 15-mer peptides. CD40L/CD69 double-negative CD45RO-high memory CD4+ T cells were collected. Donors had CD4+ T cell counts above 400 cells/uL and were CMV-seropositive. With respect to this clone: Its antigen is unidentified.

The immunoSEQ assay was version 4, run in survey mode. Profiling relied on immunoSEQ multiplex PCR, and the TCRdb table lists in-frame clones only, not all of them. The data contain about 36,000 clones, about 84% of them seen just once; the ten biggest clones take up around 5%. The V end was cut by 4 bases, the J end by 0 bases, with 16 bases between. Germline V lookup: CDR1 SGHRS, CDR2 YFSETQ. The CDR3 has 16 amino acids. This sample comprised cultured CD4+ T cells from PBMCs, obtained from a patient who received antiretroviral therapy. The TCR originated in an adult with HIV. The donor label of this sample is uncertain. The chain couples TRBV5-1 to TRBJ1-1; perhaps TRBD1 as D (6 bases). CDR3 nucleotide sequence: TGCGCCAGCAGCGGAAGAGGAGACAGGATGAACACTGAAGCTTTCTTT. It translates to CASSGRGDRMNTEAFF.